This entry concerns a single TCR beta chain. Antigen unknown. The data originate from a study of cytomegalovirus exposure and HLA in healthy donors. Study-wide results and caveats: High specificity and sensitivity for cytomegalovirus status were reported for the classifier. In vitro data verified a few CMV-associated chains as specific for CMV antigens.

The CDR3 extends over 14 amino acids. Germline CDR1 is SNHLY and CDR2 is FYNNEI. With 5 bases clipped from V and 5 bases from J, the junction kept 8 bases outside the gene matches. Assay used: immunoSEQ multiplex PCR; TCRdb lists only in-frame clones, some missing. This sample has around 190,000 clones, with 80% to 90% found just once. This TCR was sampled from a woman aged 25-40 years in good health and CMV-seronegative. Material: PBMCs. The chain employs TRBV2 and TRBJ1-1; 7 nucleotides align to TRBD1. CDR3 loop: CASSREGARTEAFF. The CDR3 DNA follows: TGTGCCAGCAGTCGGGAGGGGGCGAGGACTGAAGCTTTCTTT.